This T cell receptor beta chain was documented in a study of T-cell memory formation after mild COVID-19 (dated by TCRdb to the early 2020s). At the level of the whole study: TCR sequence clusters from the two donors were found to be largely donor specific. In two donors, T-cell clones that expanded and contracted after mild COVID-19 were followed by sequencing TCRalpha and TCRbeta repertoires longitudinally. The cohort comprised two young, previously healthy adult volunteers, one female and one male. The full study reports these points: Only a couple of mild cases were covered in the study, and larger cohorts including severe cases with pre-infection samples were considered necessary. The detection of some responding clones in pre-infection memory suggests that pre-existing cross-reactive memory T cells joined the SARS-CoV-2 response. Contracting CD4+ clones appeared mostly in the CM and EM memory subsets, whereas CD8+ clones were enriched in EMRA. SARS-CoV-2 specificity of the second-wave clones peaking on day 37 was not confirmed. Balanced CD4/CD8 phenotypes were observed for clones contracting from day 15 to 85, whereas a bias towards CD4+ was observed for a second wave of clones expanding from day 15 to 37.

The germline V gene provides CDR1 SGHVS and CDR2 FNYEAQ. The CDR3, from cysteine to phenylalanine, totals 18 residues. Only the CDR3 DNA stays, 54 bases, in frame from base 1. The germline V end is reduced by 4 bases and the J end by 4 bases; junction bases left unmatched: 16. In the case of this clonotype: It lacks a known antigen. Base qualities are not provided; no much larger clone lies one nucleotide away.

PBMCs were isolated by Ficoll-Paque density gradient centrifugation. Sequencing relied on an Illumina NovaSeq 6000. cDNA libraries for TCRalpha and TCRbeta were prepared by 5'RACE using constant-segment primers, with sample barcodes and unique molecular identifiers added. RNA was extracted from every sample with Trizol reagent. Libraries were amplified in two PCR steps, with a second sample barcode and Illumina TruSeq adapters added in the second step. Libraries were sequenced on an Illumina NovaSeq with 2 x 150 bp paired-end reads. Per the authors' processing: Reads were demultiplexed and collapsed into UMI-guided consensus sequences with migec v1.2.7. Using mixcr v2.1.11, UMI consensuses were aligned to TRA and TRB V and J templates and then assembled into clonotypes. A clonotype was counted as expanded or contracted only if both edgeR and NoisET called the change significant, with noise models trained on biological replicates. For edgeR calls, the thresholds were a false discovery rate-adjusted p below 0.01 and a log2 fold-change of 1. As an exploratory analysis of dynamics, max-normalized trajectories of the 1000 most abundant clonotypes were examined with PCA combined with hierarchical clustering. Each responding clone was given a CD4 or CD8 phenotype based on the CD4+ and CD8+ repertoires, which had been sequenced separately. The public reads were quality trimmed at Q25 with fastp and then assembled into clones with MiXCR by TCRdb, keeping productive beta chains. For every CDR3 protein sequence, its rows merge into one entry that carries the most common genes and DNA. Clone size and V and J calls follow TCRdb, not the original study. The sample table contains roughly 450,000 distinct CDR3 sequences; only one count was recorded for roughly 18% of them. The biggest ten clones account for 12% of the sample.

The TCR sequence derives from an adult woman who had mild COVID-19 (a few samples of this study predate the infection). The sample titles of this study are shuffled in the database, so cell type and time point are left out; the donor was told from shared clones. The sample comprised PBMCs or a T cell subset sorted from them (not recorded which). The chain employs TRBV7-6 and TRBJ2-7; TRBD2 lines up with 10 middle nucleotides. The CDR3: CASSSTDPSSSGRYEQYF. The DNA is as follows: TGTGCCAGCAGCTCAACCGACCCCTCATCTAGCGGGAGATACGAGCAGTACTTC. With the portions outside the CDR3 filled from the reference TRBV7-6 and TRBJ2-7 genes, the complete variable region becomes GAGVSQSPRYKVTKRGQDVALRCDPISGHVSLYWYRQALGQGPEFLTYFNYEAQQDKSGLPNDRFSAERPEGSISTLTIQRTEQRDSAMYRCASSSTDPSSSGRYEQYFGPGTRLTVT.